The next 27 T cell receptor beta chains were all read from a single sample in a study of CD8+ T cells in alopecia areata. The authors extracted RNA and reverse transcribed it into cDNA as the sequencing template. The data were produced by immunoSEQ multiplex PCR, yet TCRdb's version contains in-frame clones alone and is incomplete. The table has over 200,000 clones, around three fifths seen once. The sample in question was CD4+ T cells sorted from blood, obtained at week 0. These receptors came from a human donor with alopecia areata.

The CDR3 loop is CASTRAGLKYF. For the CDR3, the DNA is TGTGCCAGCACCCGGGCGGGCTTAAAGTACTTC. The rearrangement uses TRBV30 and TRBJ2-7, with D tentatively TRBD2 (5 bases). The CDR3 runs to 11 residues. V dropped 8 bases and J dropped 11 bases, with 19 bases sitting between them. Germline V lookup: CDR1 GTSNPN, CDR2 SVGIG (reference sequence).

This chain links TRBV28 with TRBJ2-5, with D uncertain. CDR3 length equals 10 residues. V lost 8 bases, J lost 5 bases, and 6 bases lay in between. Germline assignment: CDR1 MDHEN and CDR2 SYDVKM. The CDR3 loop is CASGRETQYF. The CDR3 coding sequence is TGTGCCAGCGGAAGGGAGACCCAGTACTTC.

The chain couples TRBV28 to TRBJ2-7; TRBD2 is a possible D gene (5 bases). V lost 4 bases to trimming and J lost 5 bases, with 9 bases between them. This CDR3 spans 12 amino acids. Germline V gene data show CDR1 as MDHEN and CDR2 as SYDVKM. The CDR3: CASSWEYNEQYF. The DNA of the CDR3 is TGTGCCAGCAGTTGGGAGTACAACGAGCAGTACTTC.

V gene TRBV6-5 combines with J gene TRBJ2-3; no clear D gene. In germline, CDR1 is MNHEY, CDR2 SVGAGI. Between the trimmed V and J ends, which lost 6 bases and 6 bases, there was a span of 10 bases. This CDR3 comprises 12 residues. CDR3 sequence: CASSLFGDTQYF. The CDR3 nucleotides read TGTGCCAGCAGCCTTTTCGGGGATACGCAGTATTTT.

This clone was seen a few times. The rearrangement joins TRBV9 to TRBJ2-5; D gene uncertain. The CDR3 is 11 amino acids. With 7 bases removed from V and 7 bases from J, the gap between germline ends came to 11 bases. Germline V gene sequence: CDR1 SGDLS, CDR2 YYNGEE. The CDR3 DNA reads TGTGCCAGCGCTCTTGGCGGGACCCAGTACTTC. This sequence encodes CASALGGTQYF.

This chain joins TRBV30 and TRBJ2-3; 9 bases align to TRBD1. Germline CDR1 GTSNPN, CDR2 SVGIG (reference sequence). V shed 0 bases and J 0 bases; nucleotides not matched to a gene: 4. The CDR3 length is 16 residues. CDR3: CAWSVGTGTSTDTQYF. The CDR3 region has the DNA TGTGCCTGGAGTGTGGGGACAGGGACAAGCACAGATACGCAGTATTTT.

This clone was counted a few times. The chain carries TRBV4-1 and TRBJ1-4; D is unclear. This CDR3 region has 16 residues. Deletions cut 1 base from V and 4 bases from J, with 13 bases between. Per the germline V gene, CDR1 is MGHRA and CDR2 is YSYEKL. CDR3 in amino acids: CASSQVPGRINEKLFF. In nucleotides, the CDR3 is TGCGCCAGCAGCCAAGTACCCGGCAGGATTAATGAAAAACTGTTTTTT.

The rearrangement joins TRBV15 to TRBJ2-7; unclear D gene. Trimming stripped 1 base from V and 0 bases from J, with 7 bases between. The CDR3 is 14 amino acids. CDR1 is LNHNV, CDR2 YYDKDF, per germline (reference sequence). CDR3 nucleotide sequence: TGTGCCACCAGCAGAGGTTCTGTCTCCTACGAGCAGTACTTC. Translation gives CATSRGSVSYEQYF.

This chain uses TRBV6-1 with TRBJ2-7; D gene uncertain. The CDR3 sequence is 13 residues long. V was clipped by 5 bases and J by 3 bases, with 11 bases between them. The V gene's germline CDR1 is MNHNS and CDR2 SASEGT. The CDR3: CASSSELGYEQYF. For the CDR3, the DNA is TGTGCCAGCAGTAGCGAGCTCGGCTACGAGCAGTACTTC.

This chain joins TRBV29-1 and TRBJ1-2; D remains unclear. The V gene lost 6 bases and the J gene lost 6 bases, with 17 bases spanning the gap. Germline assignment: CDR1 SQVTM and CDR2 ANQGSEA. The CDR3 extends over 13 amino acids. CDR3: CSVPLSGEDGYTF. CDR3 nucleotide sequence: TGCAGCGTCCCTCTATCCGGGGAAGATGGCTACACCTTC.

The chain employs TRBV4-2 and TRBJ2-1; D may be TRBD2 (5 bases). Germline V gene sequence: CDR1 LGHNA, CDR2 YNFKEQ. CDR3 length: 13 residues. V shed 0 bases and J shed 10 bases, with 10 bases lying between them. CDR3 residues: CASSQDERREQFF. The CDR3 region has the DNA TGTGCCAGCAGCCAAGATGAGCGGCGGGAGCAGTTCTTC.

CDR3 sequence reads: CASNYSGGYYNEQFF. The CDR3 DNA reads as TGTGCCAGCAATTATAGCGGGGGGTATTACAATGAGCAGTTCTTC. The chain couples TRBV21-1 to TRBJ2-1; TRBD2 reflects the table's D call only, with no check against the DNA. TRBV21-1 is flagged as a pseudogene. This CDR3 spans 15 amino acids.

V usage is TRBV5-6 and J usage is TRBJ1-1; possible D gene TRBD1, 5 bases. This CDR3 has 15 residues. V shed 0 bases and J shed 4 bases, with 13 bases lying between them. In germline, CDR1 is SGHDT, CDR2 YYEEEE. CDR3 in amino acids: CASSLERLRGTEAFF. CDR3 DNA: TGTGCCAGCAGCTTGGAAAGGCTGAGGGGCACTGAAGCTTTCTTT.

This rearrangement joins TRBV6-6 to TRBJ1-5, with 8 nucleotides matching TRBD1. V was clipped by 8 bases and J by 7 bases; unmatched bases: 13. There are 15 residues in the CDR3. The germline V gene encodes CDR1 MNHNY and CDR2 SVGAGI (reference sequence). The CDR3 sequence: CASEVGRGLGQPQHF. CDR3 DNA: TGTGCCAGCGAGGTTGGCAGGGGGCTGGGGCAGCCCCAGCATTTT.

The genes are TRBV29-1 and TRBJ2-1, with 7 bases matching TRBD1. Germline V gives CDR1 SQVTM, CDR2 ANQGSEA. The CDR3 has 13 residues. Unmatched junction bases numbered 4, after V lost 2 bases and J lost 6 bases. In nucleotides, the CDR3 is TGCAGCGTTGAAAGGGACAGACGCAATGAGCAGTTCTTC. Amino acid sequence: CSVERDRRNEQFF.

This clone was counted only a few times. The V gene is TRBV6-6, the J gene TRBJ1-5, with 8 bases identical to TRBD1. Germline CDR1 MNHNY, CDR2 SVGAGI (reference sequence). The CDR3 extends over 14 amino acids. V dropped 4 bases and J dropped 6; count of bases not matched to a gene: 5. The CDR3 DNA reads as TGTGCCAGCAGTTTTGGACAGGGTGGTCAGCCCCAGCATTTT. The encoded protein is CASSFGQGGQPQHF.

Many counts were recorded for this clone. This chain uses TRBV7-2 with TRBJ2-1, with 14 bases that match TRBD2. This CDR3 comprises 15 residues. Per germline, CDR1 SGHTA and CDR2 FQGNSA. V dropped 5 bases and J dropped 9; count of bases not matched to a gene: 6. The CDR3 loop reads CASSLGLAGGFEQFF. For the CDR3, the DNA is TGTGCCAGCAGCCTCGGACTAGCGGGAGGTTTTGAGCAGTTCTTC. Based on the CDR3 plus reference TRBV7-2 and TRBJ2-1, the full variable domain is GAGVSQSPSNKVTEKGKDVELRCDPISGHTALYWYRQSLGQGLEFLIYFQGNSAPDKSGLPSDRFSAERTGGSVSTLTIQRTQQEDSAVYLCASSLGLAGGFEQFFGPGTRLTVL.

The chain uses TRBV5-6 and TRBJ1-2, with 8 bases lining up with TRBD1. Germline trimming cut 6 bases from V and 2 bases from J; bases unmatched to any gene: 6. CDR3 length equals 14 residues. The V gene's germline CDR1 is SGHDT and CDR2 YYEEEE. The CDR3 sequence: CASTMDRANYGYTF. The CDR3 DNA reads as TGTGCCAGCACTATGGACAGGGCCAACTATGGCTACACCTTC.

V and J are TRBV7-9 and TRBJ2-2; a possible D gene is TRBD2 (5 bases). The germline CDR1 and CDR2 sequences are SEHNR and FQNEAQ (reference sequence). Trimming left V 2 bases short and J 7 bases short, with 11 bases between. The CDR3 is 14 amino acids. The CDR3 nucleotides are TGTGCCAGCAGCTTAAATAGCGTCAGCGGGGAGCTGTTTTTT. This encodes CASSLNSVSGELFF.

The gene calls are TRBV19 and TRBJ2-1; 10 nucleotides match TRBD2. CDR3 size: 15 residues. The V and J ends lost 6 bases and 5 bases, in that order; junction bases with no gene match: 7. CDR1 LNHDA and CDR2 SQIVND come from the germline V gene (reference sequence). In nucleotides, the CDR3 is TGTGCCAGTAGGCAGGGACTAGCGCATAACAATGAGCAGTTCTTC. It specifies CASRQGLAHNNEQFF. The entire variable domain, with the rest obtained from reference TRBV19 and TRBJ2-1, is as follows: DGGITQSPKYLFRKEGQNVTLSCEQNLNHDAMYWYRQDPGQGLRLIYYSQIVNDFQKGDIAEGYSVSREKKESFPLTVTSAQKNPTAFYLCASRQGLAHNNEQFFGPGTRLTVL.

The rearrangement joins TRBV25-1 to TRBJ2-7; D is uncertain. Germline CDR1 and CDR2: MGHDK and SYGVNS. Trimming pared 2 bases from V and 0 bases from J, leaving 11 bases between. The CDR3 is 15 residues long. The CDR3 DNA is TGTGCCAGCAGTGAACCGGGTCTTTCCTCCTACGAGCAGTACTTC. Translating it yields CASSEPGLSSYEQYF.

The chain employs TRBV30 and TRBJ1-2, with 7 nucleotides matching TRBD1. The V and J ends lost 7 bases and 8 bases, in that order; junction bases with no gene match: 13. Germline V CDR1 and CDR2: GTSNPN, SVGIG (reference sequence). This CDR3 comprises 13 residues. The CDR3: CALERDSRGGYTF. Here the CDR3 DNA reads TGTGCCTTAGAGCGGGACAGTCGTGGCGGCTACACCTTC.

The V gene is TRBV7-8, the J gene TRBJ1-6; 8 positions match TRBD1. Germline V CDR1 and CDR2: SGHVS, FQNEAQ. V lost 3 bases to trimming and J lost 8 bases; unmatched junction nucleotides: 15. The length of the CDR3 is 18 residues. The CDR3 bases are TGTGCCAGCAGCTTGACACAAAGGACAGGGTTAGGGGATTCACCCCTCCACTTT. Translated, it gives CASSLTQRTGLGDSPLHF.

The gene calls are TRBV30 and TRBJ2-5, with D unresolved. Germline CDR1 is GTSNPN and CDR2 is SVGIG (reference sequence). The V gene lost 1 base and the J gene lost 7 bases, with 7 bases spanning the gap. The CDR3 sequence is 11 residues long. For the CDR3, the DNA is TGTGCCTGGAGTGCTGCCGGGACCCAGTACTTC. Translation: CAWSAAGTQYF.

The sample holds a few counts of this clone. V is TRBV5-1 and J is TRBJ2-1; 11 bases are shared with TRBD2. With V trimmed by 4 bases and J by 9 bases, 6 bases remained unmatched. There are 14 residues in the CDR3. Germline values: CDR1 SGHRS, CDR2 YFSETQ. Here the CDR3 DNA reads TGCGCCAGCAGCACTAGCGGGAGAGGGGGTGAGCAGTTCTTC. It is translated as CASSTSGRGGEQFF.

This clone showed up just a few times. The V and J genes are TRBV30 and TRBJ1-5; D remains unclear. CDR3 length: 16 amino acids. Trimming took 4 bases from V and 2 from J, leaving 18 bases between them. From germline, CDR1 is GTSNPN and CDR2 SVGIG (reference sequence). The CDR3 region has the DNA TGTGCCTGGAACGAAGGATATAGCCGAGGCAATCAGCCCCAGCATTTT. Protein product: CAWNEGYSRGNQPQHF.

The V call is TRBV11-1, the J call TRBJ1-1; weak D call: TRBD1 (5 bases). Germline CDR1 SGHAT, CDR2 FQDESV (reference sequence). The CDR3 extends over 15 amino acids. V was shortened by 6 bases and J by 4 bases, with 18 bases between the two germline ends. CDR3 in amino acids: CASRSSRSGLTEAFF. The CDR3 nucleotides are TGTGCCAGCAGGTCTAGTAGGTCAGGGCTCACTGAAGCTTTCTTT.